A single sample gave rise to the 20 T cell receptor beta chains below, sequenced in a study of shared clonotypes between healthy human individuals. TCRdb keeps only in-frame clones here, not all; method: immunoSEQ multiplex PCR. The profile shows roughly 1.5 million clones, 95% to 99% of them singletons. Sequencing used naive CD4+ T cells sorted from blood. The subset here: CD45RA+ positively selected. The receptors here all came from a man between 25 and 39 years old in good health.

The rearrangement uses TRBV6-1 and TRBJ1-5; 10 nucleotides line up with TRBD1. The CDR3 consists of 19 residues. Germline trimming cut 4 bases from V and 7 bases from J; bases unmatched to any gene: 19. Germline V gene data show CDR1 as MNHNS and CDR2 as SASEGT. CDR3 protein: CASSGRGPTGGYLGQPQHF. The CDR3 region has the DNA TGTGCCAGCAGTGGACGAGGACCGACAGGGGGCTACCTCGGGCAGCCCCAGCATTTT.

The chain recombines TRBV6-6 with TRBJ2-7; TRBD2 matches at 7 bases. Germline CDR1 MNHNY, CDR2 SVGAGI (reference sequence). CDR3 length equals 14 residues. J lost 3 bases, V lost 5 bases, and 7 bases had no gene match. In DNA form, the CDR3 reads TGTGCCAGCAGTCCTGCAAGGGACTACTACGAGCAGTACTTC. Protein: CASSPARDYYEQYF.

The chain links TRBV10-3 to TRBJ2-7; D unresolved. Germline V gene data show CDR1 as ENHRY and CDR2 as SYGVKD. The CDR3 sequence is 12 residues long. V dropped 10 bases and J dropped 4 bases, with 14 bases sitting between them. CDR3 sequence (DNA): TGTGCCACGGCAGTTTTCCCATACGAGCAGTACTTC. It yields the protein CATAVFPYEQYF.

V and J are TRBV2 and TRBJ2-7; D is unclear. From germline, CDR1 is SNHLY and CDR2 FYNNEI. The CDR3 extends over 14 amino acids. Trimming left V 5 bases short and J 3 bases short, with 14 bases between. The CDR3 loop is CASSSDITNYEQYF. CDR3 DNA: TGTGCCAGCAGTTCTGATATAACCAACTACGAGCAGTACTTC.

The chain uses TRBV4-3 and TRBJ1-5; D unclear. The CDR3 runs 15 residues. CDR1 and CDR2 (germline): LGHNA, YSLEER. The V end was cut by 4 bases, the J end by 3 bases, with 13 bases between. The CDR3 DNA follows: TGCGCCAGCAGCCCGACCCCAGGCCCCAATCAGCCCCAGCATTTT. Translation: CASSPTPGPNQPQHF.

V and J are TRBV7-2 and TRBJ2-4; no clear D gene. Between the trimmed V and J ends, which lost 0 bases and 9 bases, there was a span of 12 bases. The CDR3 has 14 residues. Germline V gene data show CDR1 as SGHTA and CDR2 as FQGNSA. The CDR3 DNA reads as TGTGCCAGCAGCTTAGCCGCCCCAAGGGCCATTCAGTACTTC. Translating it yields CASSLAAPRAIQYF.

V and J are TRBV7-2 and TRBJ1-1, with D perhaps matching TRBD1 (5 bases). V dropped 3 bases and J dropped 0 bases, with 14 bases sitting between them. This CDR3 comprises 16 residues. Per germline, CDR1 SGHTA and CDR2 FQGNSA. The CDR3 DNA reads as TGTGCCAGCAGCTTGGGGGTTGGGGTGGTGAACACTGAAGCTTTCTTT. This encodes CASSLGVGVVNTEAFF.

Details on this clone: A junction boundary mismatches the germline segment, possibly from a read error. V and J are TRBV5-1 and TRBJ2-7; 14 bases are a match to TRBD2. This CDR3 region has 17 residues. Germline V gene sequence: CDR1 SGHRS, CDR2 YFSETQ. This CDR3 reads CASSSGLAGVTLFGFDF. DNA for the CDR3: TGCGCCAGCAGCTCGGGACTAGCGGGAGTAACTTTGTTTGGTTTTGACTTC.

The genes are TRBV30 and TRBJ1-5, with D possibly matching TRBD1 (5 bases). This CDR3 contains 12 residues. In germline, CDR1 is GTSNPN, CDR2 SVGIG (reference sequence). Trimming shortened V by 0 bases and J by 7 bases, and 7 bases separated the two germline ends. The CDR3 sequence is CAWSVGEQPQHF. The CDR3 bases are TGTGCCTGGAGTGTAGGGGAACAGCCCCAGCATTTT.

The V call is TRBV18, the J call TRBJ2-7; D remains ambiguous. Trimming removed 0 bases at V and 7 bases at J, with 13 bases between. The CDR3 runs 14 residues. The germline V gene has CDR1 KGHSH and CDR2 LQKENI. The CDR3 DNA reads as TGTGCCAGCTCACCACCGTCTTCCATGAGGGAGCAGTACTTC. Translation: CASSPPSSMREQYF.

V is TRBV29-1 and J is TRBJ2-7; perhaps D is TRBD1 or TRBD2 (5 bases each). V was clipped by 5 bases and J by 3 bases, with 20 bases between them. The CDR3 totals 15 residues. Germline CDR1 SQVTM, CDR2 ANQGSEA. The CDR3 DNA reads TGCAGCGTTCGGGTCCCCATGGGACCTAGCTACGAGCAGTACTTC. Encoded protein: CSVRVPMGPSYEQYF.

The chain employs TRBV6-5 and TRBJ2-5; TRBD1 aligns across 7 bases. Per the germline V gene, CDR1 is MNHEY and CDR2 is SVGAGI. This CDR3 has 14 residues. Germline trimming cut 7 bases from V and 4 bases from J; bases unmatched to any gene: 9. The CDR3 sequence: CASKRGQVSETQYF. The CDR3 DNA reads TGTGCCAGCAAGCGCGGACAGGTTTCAGAGACCCAGTACTTC.

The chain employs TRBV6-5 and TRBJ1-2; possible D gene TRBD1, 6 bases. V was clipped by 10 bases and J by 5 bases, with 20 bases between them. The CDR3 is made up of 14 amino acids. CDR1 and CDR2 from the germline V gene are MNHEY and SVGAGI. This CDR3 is CATNTGTSVYGYTF. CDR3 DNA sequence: TGTGCCACCAACACCGGGACAAGTGTATATGGCTACACCTTC.

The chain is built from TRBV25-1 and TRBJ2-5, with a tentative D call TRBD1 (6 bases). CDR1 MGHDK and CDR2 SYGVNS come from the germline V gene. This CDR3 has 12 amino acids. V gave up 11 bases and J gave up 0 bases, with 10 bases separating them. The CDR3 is CAVQGNQETQYF. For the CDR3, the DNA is TGTGCCGTACAGGGTAACCAAGAGACCCAGTACTTC.

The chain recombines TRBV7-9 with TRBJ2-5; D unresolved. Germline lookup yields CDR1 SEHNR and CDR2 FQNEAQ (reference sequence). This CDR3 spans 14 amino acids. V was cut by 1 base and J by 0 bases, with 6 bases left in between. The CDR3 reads CASSLDSYQETQYF. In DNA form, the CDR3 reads TGTGCCAGCAGCTTAGACAGTTACCAAGAGACCCAGTACTTC.

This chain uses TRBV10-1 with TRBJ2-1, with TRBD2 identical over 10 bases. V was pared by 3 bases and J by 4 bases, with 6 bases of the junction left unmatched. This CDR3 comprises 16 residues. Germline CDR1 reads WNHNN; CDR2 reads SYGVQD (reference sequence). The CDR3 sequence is CASSDIAGGPYNEQFF. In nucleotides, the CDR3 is TGCGCCAGCAGTGATATAGCGGGAGGACCGTACAATGAGCAGTTCTTC.

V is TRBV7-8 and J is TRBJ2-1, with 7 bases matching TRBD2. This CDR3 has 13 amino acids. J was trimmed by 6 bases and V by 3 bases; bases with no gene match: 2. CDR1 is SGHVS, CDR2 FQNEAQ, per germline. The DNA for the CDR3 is TGTGCCAGCAGCTTTCGGGAGGTCAATGAGCAGTTCTTC. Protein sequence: CASSFREVNEQFF.

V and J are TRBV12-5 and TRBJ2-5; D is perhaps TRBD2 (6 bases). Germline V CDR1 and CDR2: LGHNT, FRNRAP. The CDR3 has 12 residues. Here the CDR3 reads CAVGGSQETQYF. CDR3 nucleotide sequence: TGTGCGGTGGGGGGATCGCAAGAGACCCAGTACTTC. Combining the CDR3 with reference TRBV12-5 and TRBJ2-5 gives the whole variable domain DARVTQTPRHKVTEMGQEVTMRCQPILGHNTVFWYRQTMMQGLELLAYFRNRAPLDDSGMPKDRFSAEMPDATLATLKIQPSEPRDSAVYFCAVGGSQETQYFGPGTRLLVL.

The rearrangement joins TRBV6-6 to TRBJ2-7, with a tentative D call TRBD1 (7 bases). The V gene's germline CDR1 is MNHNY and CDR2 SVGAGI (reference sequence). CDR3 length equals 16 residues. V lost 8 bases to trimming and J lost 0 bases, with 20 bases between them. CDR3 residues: CASSQGGGDFSYEQYF. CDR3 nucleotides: TGTGCCAGCTCCCAAGGGGGCGGGGACTTCTCCTACGAGCAGTACTTC.

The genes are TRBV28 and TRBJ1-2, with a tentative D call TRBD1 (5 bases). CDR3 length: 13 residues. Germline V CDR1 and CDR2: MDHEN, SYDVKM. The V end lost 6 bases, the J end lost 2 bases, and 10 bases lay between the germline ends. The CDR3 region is CASRRDANYGYTF. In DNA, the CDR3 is TGTGCCAGCAGACGGGACGCGAACTATGGCTACACCTTC.